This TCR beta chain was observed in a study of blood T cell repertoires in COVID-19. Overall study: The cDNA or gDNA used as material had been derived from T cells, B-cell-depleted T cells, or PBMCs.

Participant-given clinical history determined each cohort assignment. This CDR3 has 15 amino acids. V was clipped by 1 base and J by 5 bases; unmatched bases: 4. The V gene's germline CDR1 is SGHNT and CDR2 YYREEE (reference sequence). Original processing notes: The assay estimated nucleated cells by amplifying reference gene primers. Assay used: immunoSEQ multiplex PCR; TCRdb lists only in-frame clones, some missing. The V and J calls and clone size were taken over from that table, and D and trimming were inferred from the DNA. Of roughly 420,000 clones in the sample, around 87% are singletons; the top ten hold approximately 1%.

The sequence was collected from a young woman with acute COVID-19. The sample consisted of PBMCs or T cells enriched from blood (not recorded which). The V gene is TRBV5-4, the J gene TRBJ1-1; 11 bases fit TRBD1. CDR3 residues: CASSLRTGGETEAFF. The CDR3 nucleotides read TGTGCCAGCAGCTTGCGGACAGGGGGCGAAACTGAAGCTTTCTTT.